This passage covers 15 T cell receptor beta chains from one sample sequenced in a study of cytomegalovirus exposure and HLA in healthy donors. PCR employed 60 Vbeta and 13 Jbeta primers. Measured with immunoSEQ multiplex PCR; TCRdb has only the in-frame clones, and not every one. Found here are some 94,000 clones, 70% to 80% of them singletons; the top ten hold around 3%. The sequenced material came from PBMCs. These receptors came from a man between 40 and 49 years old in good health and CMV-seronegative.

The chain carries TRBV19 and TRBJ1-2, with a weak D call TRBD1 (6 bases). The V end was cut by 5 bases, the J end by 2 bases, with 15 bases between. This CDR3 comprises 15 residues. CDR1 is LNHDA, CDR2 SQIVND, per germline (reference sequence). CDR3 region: CASSVPGTNNYGYTF. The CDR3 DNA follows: TGTGCCAGTAGTGTCCCCGGGACAAACAACTATGGCTACACCTTC.

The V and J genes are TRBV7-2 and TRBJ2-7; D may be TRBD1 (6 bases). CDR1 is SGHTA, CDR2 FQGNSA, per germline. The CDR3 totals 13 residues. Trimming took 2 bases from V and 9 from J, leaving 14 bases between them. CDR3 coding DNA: TGTGCCAGCAGCTTAAACAGGGTATCGGCGCAGTACTTC. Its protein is CASSLNRVSAQYF.

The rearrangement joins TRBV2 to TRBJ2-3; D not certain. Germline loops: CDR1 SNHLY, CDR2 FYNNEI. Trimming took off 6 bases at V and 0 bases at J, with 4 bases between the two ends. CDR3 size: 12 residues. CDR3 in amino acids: CASRSSTDTQYF. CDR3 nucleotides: TGTGCCAGCAGGTCGAGCACAGATACGCAGTATTTT.

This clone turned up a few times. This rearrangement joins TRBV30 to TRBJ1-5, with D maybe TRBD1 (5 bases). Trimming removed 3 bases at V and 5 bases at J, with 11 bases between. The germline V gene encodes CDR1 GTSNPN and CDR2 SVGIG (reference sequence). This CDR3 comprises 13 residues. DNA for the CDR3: TGTGCCTGGAGGGAGGGGATGGATCAGCCCCAGCATTTT. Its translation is CAWREGMDQPQHF.

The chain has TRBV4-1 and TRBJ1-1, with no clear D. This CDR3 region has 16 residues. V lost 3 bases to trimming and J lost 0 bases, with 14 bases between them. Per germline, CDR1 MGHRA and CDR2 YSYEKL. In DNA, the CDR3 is TGCGCCAGCAGCCACCGGCCCCGGGATATGAACACTGAAGCTTTCTTT. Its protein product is CASSHRPRDMNTEAFF.

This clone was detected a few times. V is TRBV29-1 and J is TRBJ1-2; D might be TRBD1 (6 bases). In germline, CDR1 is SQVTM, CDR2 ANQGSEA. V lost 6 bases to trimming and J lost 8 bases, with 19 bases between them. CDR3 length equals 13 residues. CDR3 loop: CSVGGGPSGGYTF. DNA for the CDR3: TGCAGCGTAGGGGGGGGCCCTTCGGGAGGCTACACCTTC. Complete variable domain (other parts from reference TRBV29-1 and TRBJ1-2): SAVISQKPSRDICQRGTSLTIQCQVDSQVTMMFWYRQQPGQSLTLIATANQGSEATYESGFVIDKFPISRPNLTFSTLTVSNMSPEDSSIYLCSVGGGPSGGYTFGSGTRLTVV.

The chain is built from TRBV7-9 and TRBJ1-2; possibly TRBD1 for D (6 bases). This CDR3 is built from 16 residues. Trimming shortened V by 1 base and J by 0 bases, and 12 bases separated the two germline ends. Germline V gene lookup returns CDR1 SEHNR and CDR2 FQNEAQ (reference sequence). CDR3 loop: CASSLVRTEANYGYTF. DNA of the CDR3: TGTGCCAGCAGCTTAGTCCGGACAGAAGCTAACTATGGCTACACCTTC.

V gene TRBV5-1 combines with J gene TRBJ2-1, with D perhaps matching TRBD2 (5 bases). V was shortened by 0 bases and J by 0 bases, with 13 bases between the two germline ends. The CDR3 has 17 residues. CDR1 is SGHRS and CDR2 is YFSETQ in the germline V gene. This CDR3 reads CASSLVARMSSYNEQFF. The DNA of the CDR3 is TGCGCCAGCAGCTTGGTAGCGCGAATGAGCTCCTACAATGAGCAGTTCTTC.

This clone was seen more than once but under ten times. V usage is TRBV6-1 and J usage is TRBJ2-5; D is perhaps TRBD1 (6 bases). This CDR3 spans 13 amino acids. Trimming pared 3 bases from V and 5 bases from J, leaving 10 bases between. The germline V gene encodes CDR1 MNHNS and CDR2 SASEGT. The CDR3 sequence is CASSDPGAETQYF. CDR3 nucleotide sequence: TGTGCCAGCAGTGATCCAGGGGCGGAGACCCAGTACTTC.

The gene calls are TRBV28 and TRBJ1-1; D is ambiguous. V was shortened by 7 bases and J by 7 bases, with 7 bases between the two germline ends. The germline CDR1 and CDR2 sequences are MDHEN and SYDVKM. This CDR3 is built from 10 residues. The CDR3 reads CASISGEAFF. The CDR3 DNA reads TGTGCCAGCATCTCCGGTGAAGCTTTCTTT.

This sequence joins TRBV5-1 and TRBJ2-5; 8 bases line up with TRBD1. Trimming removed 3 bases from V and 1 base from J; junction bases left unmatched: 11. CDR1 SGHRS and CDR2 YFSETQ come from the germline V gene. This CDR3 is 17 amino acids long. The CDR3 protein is CASSSRAGGTTQETQYF. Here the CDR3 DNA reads TGCGCCAGCAGCTCCCGGGCAGGGGGCACGACCCAAGAGACCCAGTACTTC.

This CDR3 is CASSLGQGKPQHF. The CDR3 coding sequence is TGCGCCAGCAGCTTGGGGCAGGGTAAGCCCCAGCATTTT. The gene calls are TRBV5-1 and TRBJ1-5; TRBD1 might be the D (5 bases). CDR1 and CDR2 (germline): SGHRS, YFSETQ. This CDR3 has 13 amino acids. The ends were cut back, 0 bases at V and 8 bases at J, with 9 bases in the middle.

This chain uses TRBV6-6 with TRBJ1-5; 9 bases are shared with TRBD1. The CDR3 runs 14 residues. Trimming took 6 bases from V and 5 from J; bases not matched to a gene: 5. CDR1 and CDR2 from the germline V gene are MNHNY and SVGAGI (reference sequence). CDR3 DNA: TGTGCCAGCAGCCCACAGGGGGCATATCAGCCCCAGCATTTT. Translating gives CASSPQGAYQPQHF.

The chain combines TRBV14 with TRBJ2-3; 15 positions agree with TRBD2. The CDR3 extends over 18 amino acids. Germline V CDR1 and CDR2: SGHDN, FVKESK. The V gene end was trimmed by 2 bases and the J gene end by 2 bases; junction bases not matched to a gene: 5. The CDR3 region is CASSQPGLAGGLTDTQYF. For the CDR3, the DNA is TGTGCCAGCAGCCAACCGGGACTAGCGGGGGGCCTCACAGATACGCAGTATTTT.

The CDR3 sequence is CASSLGGQYHEQYF. CDR3 sequence (DNA): TGTGCCAGCAGCTTAGGGGGACAGTATCACGAGCAGTACTTC. The chain recombines TRBV7-6 with TRBJ2-7; 7 bases are shared with TRBD1. Germline loops: CDR1 SGHVS, CDR2 FNYEAQ. V shed 1 base and J 5 bases; nucleotides not matched to a gene: 5. The CDR3 consists of 14 residues. Filled out from reference TRBV7-6 and TRBJ2-7, the complete variable domain reads GAGVSQSPRYKVTKRGQDVALRCDPISGHVSLYWYRQALGQGPEFLTYFNYEAQQDKSGLPNDRFSAERPEGSISTLTIQRTEQRDSAMYRCASSLGGQYHEQYFGPGTRLTVT.